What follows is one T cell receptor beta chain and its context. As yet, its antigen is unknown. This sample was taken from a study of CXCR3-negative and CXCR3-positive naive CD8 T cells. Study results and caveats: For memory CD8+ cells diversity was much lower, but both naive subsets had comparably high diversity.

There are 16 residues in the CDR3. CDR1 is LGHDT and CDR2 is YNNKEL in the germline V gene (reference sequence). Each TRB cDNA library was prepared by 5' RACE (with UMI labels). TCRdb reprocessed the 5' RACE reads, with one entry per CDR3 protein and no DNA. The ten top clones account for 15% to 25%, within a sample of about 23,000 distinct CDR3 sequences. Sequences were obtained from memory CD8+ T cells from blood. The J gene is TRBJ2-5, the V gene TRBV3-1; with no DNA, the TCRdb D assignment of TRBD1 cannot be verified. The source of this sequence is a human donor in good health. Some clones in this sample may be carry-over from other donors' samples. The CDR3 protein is CASSPYRDMGLETQYF.